The clone carrying this T cell receptor beta chain was seen a few times. These data are taken from a study of type 1 and type 2 diabetes patients. Amplification started from genomic DNA. The TCR beta CDR3 region was amplified using 30 forward and 13 reverse primers. A single record per CDR3 protein comes from TCRdb applying MiXCR to the multiplex PCR reads. Of about 250,000 distinct CDR3 sequences in the sample, around 47% were seen once. Germline V gene lookup returns CDR1 LNHDA and CDR2 SQIVND (reference sequence). Trimming removed 5 bases from V and 5 bases from J, with 10 bases in between. The CDR3 has 13 amino acids.

The sequencing sample was made of peripheral blood mononuclear cells (PBMCs). The sequence came from a man aged 18 to 30 with type 2 diabetes. The J gene is TRBJ2-1, the V gene TRBV19; D not resolved. CDR3 loop: CASSPLSHNEQFF. The CDR3 bases are TGTGCCAGTAGTCCTCTCTCACACAATGAGCAGTTCTTC.